The next 25 T cell receptor beta chains were all read from a single sample in a study of blood T cells in healthy people across ages. A second PCR, run for about 7 to 11 cycles, used a sample-barcoded 5' primer plus a J-beta primer mix. One entry per CDR3 protein, called by TCRdb with MiXCR from the 5' RACE reads. The sample carries 600,000 to 850,000 distinct CDR3 sequences, more than 40% recorded once. Sequences were obtained from blood. The receptor set was obtained from a woman aged 55-75 years in good health.

This clonotype was observed at least ten times. The CDR3 region is CASRGDSSSPLHF. DNA for the CDR3: TGTGCCAGTAGGGGGGACTCAAGCTCACCCCTCCACTTT. The V call is TRBV27, the J call TRBJ1-6; possibly TRBD1 for D (6 bases). The CDR3 is 13 amino acids. CDR1 and CDR2 from the germline V gene are MNHEY and SMNVEV (reference sequence). The V and J ends lost 9 bases and 10 bases respectively, with 16 bases between them.

This clonotype was observed a handful of times. The chain carries TRBV6-5 and TRBJ2-3, with a possible D match to TRBD1 (5 bases). The CDR3 runs to 15 residues. The ends were cut back, 6 bases at V and 3 bases at J, with 16 bases in the middle. From germline, CDR1 is MNHEY and CDR2 SVGAGI. DNA for the CDR3: TGTGCCAGCAGCCAAAGGGCAGGGTGGACAGATACGCAGTATTTT. This encodes CASSQRAGWTDTQYF.

This clonotype showed up just a few times. V usage is TRBV3-1 and J usage is TRBJ1-2, with a possible D match to TRBD1 (5 bases). Trimming cost V 10 bases and J 0 bases, with 15 bases left between them. CDR1 and CDR2 (germline): LGHDT, YNNKEL (reference sequence). The CDR3 loop spans 14 amino acids. The CDR3, as DNA: TGTGCCACATCTATCGGGGCGACTAACTATGGCTACACCTTC. Translated, it gives CATSIGATNYGYTF.

This clonotype was seen a few times. The gene calls are TRBV25-1 and TRBJ1-1, with D unclear. V was clipped by 3 bases and J by 3 bases, with 8 bases between them. CDR1 is MGHDK and CDR2 is SYGVNS in the germline V gene. There are 13 residues in the CDR3. The CDR3 sequence is CASSDSGHTEAFF. CDR3 bases: TGTGCCAGCAGTGATTCCGGGCACACTGAAGCTTTCTTT.

This rearrangement joins TRBV15 to TRBJ2-3, with D possibly TRBD1 on 6 matching bases. The germline V and J ends were trimmed by 2 bases and 4 bases, with 16 bases remaining between them. This CDR3 contains 16 residues. Germline V gene sequence: CDR1 LNHNV, CDR2 YYDKDF (reference sequence). CDR3 DNA sequence: TGTGCCACCAGCAGATACCAAAGGGGGAGCGCAGATACGCAGTATTTT. This codes for CATSRYQRGSADTQYF.

This clonotype was seen more than once but under ten times. V gene TRBV5-1 combines with J gene TRBJ2-7; the D gene is possibly TRBD1 (5 bases). Germline V gives CDR1 SGHRS, CDR2 YFSETQ. There are 14 residues in the CDR3. The V gene lost 0 bases and the J gene lost 4 bases, with 11 bases spanning the gap. In DNA form, the CDR3 reads TGCGCCAGCAGCTTGGGACAGACCCTTTACGAGCAGTACTTC. Its protein product is CASSLGQTLYEQYF.

The chain combines TRBV20-1 with TRBJ1-1, with D possibly matching TRBD1 (6 bases). CDR1 is DFQATT and CDR2 is SNEGSKA in the germline V gene (reference sequence). The CDR3 loop spans 14 amino acids. Trimming took off 5 bases at V and 1 base at J, with 14 bases between the two ends. The chain's CDR3 is CSAVPRGKNTEAFF. The CDR3 nucleotides are TGCAGTGCTGTCCCCAGGGGCAAGAACACTGAAGCTTTCTTT.

The chain has TRBV6-2 or TRBV6-3 and TRBJ1-1; D remains unclear. The V gene lost 0 bases and the J gene lost 4 bases, with 9 bases spanning the gap. CDR1 MNHEY and CDR2 SVGEGT come from the germline V gene. The CDR3 is 14 residues long. The CDR3 coding sequence is TGTGCCAGCAGTTACTCGCGTCGAGGCACTGAAGCTTTCTTT. Amino acid sequence: CASSYSRRGTEAFF.

With regard to this clonotype: At one of its ends the junction is not consistent with the germline gene, which may arise from a read error. The chain recombines TRBV25-1 with TRBJ1-2, with 8 bases lining up with TRBD1. The CDR3 totals 13 residues. Germline V gives CDR1 MGHDK, CDR2 SYGVNS. CDR3 amino acids: CTSRDRGNYGYTF. The CDR3 DNA sequence: TGTACCAGCAGAGACAGGGGTAACTATGGCTACACCTTC.

This clonotype was counted only a few times. V gene TRBV2 combines with J gene TRBJ1-6; the D gene is possibly TRBD1 (5 bases). The germline CDR1 and CDR2 sequences are SNHLY and FYNNEI. The CDR3 spans 18 residues. V was shortened by 0 bases and J by 6 bases, with 18 bases between the two germline ends. The CDR3 here is CASSEALHIGAFNSPLHF. DNA for the CDR3: TGTGCCAGCAGTGAAGCGCTTCACATAGGGGCGTTTAATTCACCCCTCCACTTT.

This clonotype was picked up a small number of times. DNA of the CDR3: TGTGCCAGCAGCGTAGCCGGGAGGAACAATGAGCAGTTCTTC. Translation: CASSVAGRNNEQFF. J is TRBJ2-1 and V is TRBV9; 7 nucleotides align to TRBD2. The germline gives CDR1 SGDLS, CDR2 YYNGEE. The length of the CDR3 is 14 residues. With V trimmed by 0 bases and J by 5 bases, 2 bases remained unmatched. The complete variable domain, with remaining parts taken from reference TRBV9 and TRBJ2-1, reads DSGVTQTPKHLITATGQRVTLRCSPRSGDLSVYWYQQSLDQGLQFLIQYYNGEERAKGNILERFSAQQFPDLHSELNLSSLELGDSALYFCASSVAGRNNEQFFGPGTRLTVL.

This clonotype was picked up a small number of times. V usage is TRBV28 and J usage is TRBJ2-7; 12 bases align to TRBD2. From germline, CDR1 is MDHEN and CDR2 SYDVKM. V lost 4 bases, J lost 3 bases, and 7 bases stayed unmatched. The CDR3 is 16 amino acids. The CDR3 nucleotides are TGTGCCAGCAGTTCCACCGGACTAGCGGGGATCTACGAGCAGTACTTC. Its protein is CASSSTGLAGIYEQYF.

The rearrangement uses TRBV2 and TRBJ2-7; D perhaps matches TRBD1 (5 bases). The V end was cut by 1 base, the J end by 4 bases, with 14 bases between. Germline V gives CDR1 SNHLY, CDR2 FYNNEI. The CDR3 has 15 amino acids. The CDR3 region is CASSEDAGLGYEQYF. DNA of the CDR3: TGTGCCAGCAGTGAAGATGCAGGGCTGGGGTACGAGCAGTACTTC.

To note about this clonotype: At one end the junction does not follow the germline gene, possibly because of a read error. The rearrangement joins TRBV20-1 to TRBJ2-7; maybe TRBD2 (6 bases). CDR1 DFQATT and CDR2 SNEGSKA come from the germline V gene (reference sequence). CDR3 size: 15 residues. CDR3 DNA: TGCAGTGCTAGAGAACGGGTAGCGGAATCCTACAAGCAGTACTTC. Translating it yields CSARERVAESYKQYF.

Concerning this clonotype itself: This may come from a read error, since a much larger clone is one base off. J is TRBJ2-2 and V is TRBV9, with unresolved D. The CDR3 runs to 15 residues. Trimming pared 4 bases from V and 2 bases from J, leaving 12 bases between. Germline V gene data show CDR1 as SGDLS and CDR2 as YYNGEE. The DNA of the CDR3 is TGTGCCAGCAGCACCAAAGGTGTTAACACCGGGGAGCTGTTTTTT. This codes for CASSTKGVNTGELFF. Variable domain in full (rest from reference TRBV9 and TRBJ2-2): DSGVTQTPKHLITATGQRVTLRCSPRSGDLSVYWYQQSLDQGLQFLIQYYNGEERAKGNILERFSAQQFPDLHSELNLSSLELGDSALYFCASSTKGVNTGELFFGEGSRLTVL.

Only a few counts were recorded for this clonotype. CDR3 bases: TGCAGTGCTAGGACTGAACTAGATGGCACAGATACGCAGTATTTT. Its translation is CSARTELDGTDTQYF. The chain is built from TRBV20-1 and TRBJ2-3; weak D call: TRBD2 (5 bases). From germline, CDR1 is DFQATT and CDR2 SNEGSKA (reference sequence). The CDR3 is made up of 15 amino acids. The germline V and J ends were trimmed by 3 bases and 1 base, with 14 bases remaining between them.

The chain uses TRBV29-1 and TRBJ2-3; 12 bases align to TRBD2. CDR1 is SQVTM, CDR2 ANQGSEA, per germline. V was clipped by 4 bases and J by 0 bases; unmatched bases: 11. The length of the CDR3 is 18 residues. CDR3 region: CSVGIGTSGPTSTDTQYF. The CDR3 region has the DNA TGCAGCGTTGGGATCGGGACTAGCGGGCCTACTAGCACAGATACGCAGTATTTT.

This clonotype was observed a handful of times. The rearrangement uses TRBV30 and TRBJ2-3, with D tentatively TRBD2 (7 bases). The CDR3 is made up of 15 amino acids. The germline V gene has CDR1 GTSNPN and CDR2 SVGIG (reference sequence). Trimming removed 1 base from V and 1 base from J, with 12 bases in between. The CDR3 protein is CAWSERGGGTDTQYF. The CDR3 DNA reads as TGTGCCTGGAGTGAGAGAGGGGGGGGCACAGATACGCAGTATTTT.

The rearrangement joins TRBV5-1 to TRBJ2-5; TRBD1 aligns across 8 bases. J was trimmed by 5 bases and V by 6 bases; bases with no gene match: 12. The CDR3 contains 15 residues. CDR1 is SGHRS and CDR2 is YFSETQ in the germline V gene. CDR3 nucleotide sequence: TGCGCCAGCAAATTAGGACAGGGTGGATTGGAGACCCAGTACTTC. Translation: CASKLGQGGLETQYF.

The rearrangement uses TRBV7-2 and TRBJ2-2, with a possible D match to TRBD1 (6 bases). Germline assignment: CDR1 SGHTA and CDR2 FQGNSA. V lost 2 bases and J lost 1, with 11 bases in between. This CDR3 has 16 residues. The CDR3, as DNA: TGTGCCAGCAGCTTAAATGGGGGCAAGAACACCGGGGAGCTGTTTTTT. Translating it yields CASSLNGGKNTGELFF.

This clonotype came up a few times. V is TRBV5-1 and J is TRBJ1-1; weak D call: TRBD1 (6 bases). The CDR3 spans 13 residues. Trimming took off 4 bases at V and 3 bases at J, with 10 bases between the two ends. CDR1 and CDR2 from the germline V gene are SGHRS and YFSETQ. CDR3 protein: CASSEQGHTEAFF. CDR3 sequence (DNA): TGCGCCAGCAGCGAACAGGGACACACTGAAGCTTTCTTT.

This chain connects TRBV19 to TRBJ2-6; the match to TRBD2 covers 7 bases. This CDR3 contains 16 residues. After removal of 6 bases from V and 0 bases from J, the junction contained 5 bases not matched to a gene. Germline V CDR1 and CDR2: LNHDA, SQIVND (reference sequence). CDR3 DNA sequence: TGTGCCAGTAGATCCGGGGGGAACTCTGGGGCCAACGTCCTGACTTTC. Protein product: CASRSGGNSGANVLTF. Filled out from reference TRBV19 and TRBJ2-6, the complete variable domain reads DGGITQSPKYLFRKEGQNVTLSCEQNLNHDAMYWYRQDPGQGLRLIYYSQIVNDFQKGDIAEGYSVSREKKESFPLTVTSAQKNPTAFYLCASRSGGNSGANVLTFGAGSRLTVL.

This clonotype has more than one count but fewer than ten. This chain connects TRBV6-5 to TRBJ1-4; 10 bases are a match to TRBD1. The junction had 11 bases not matched to a gene; V was cut back by 0 bases and J by 7 bases. Germline CDR1 reads MNHEY; CDR2 reads SVGAGI. The CDR3 is 18 amino acids. The CDR3 DNA reads as TGTGCCAGCAGTTACTCCGGGACAGGGGAGGCGGGTGGTGAAAAACTGTTTTTT. Protein product: CASSYSGTGEAGGEKLFF.

The V call is TRBV20-1, the J call TRBJ1-5; possibly TRBD1 for D (5 bases). The CDR3 spans 14 residues. The V end was cut by 4 bases, the J end by 7 bases, with 17 bases between. The germline V gene encodes CDR1 DFQATT and CDR2 SNEGSKA (reference sequence). The CDR3 sequence is CSATPGTQDQPQHF. The CDR3 nucleotides are TGCAGTGCTACCCCCGGTACACAGGACCAGCCCCAGCATTTT.

This clonotype appeared a few times. This chain connects TRBV5-6 to TRBJ1-2; D gene uncertain. The V gene's germline CDR1 is SGHDT and CDR2 YYEEEE. This CDR3 spans 15 amino acids. V lost 0 bases and J 0 bases, leaving 9 bases between the germline ends. For the CDR3, the DNA is TGTGCCAGCAGCTTGGCACTTGGAGCTAACTATGGCTACACCTTC. Its protein is CASSLALGANYGYTF.